These 14 T cell receptor beta chains came from one sample sequenced in a study of T cell changes during pregnancy in multiple sclerosis. The method was immunoSEQ multiplex PCR; TCRdb's version includes in-frame clones alone and lacks a portion of them. This table has about 50,000 clones, 85% to 95% appearing once. Specimen: CD4+ T cells from peripheral blood mononuclear cells, collected in the second trimester of pregnancy. The receptors derive from a female donor with multiple sclerosis, enrolled in a pregnancy study.

V gene TRBV28 combines with J gene TRBJ2-4, with TRBD1 matching over 11 bases. CDR3 size: 15 residues. The germline V gene encodes CDR1 MDHEN and CDR2 SYDVKM. The trim removed 4 bases at V and 6 bases at J, leaving 5 bases unmatched. This CDR3 is CASSYTGTGGNIQYF. CDR3 coding DNA: TGTGCCAGCAGTTACACCGGGACAGGGGGAAACATTCAGTACTTC. The entire variable domain, with the rest obtained from reference TRBV28 and TRBJ2-4, is as follows: DVKVTQSSRYLVKRTGEKVFLECVQDMDHENMFWYRQDPGLGLRLIYFSYDVKMKEKGDIPEGYSVSREKKERFSLILESASTNQTSMYLCASSYTGTGGNIQYFGAGTRLSVL.

This clone is a singleton in its sample. The chain links TRBV5-1 to TRBJ2-7, with 9 bases that match TRBD2. The CDR3 runs to 14 residues. V lost 1 base to trimming and J lost 3 bases; unmatched junction nucleotides: 2. Per germline, CDR1 SGHRS and CDR2 YFSETQ. This chain's CDR3 is CASSLLRGGYEQYF. The DNA for the CDR3 is TGCGCCAGCAGCTTGTTGCGGGGGGGCTACGAGCAGTACTTC.

The J gene is TRBJ2-7, the V gene TRBV2, with 9 bases that match TRBD1. Per the germline V gene, CDR1 is SNHLY and CDR2 is FYNNEI. The CDR3 totals 13 residues. The ends lost 9 bases at V and 1 base at J; junction bases unmatched: 4. The CDR3 coding sequence is TGTGCCAGTACCGGGACAGGGTCCTACGAGCAGTACTTC. As protein: CASTGTGSYEQYF.

The rearrangement uses TRBV30 and TRBJ2-1; a weak D match, TRBD1 (5 bases). V lost 4 bases to trimming and J lost 0 bases, with 10 bases between them. Germline values: CDR1 GTSNPN, CDR2 SVGIG (reference sequence). This CDR3 has 14 amino acids. In DNA form, the CDR3 reads TGTGCCTGGAACAGACAGAGCTCCTACAATGAGCAGTTCTTC. Its protein product is CAWNRQSSYNEQFF.

The gene calls are TRBV7-9 and TRBJ2-1; 7 nucleotides agree with TRBD2. There are 14 residues in the CDR3. The J segment lost 4 bases and the V segment lost 4 bases, leaving 4 bases of the junction unmatched. Germline V gives CDR1 SEHNR, CDR2 FQNEAQ (reference sequence). The CDR3 nucleotides are TGTGCCAGCAGCTCGAGCGGGGTATACAATGAGCAGTTCTTC. The encoded protein is CASSSSGVYNEQFF.

CDR3 amino acids: CASSLLQRGGRDTQYF. CDR3 in DNA: TGTGCCAGCAGCCTTCTCCAGCGGGGGGGCAGGGATACGCAGTATTTT. The chain couples TRBV4-2 to TRBJ2-3, with 10 bases fitting TRBD2. V lost 4 bases, J lost 6 bases, and 10 bases stayed unmatched. This CDR3 contains 16 residues. Germline V lookup: CDR1 LGHNA, CDR2 YNFKEQ.

V gene TRBV6-6 combines with J gene TRBJ1-2; 7 bases align to TRBD1. The V gene's germline CDR1 is MNHNY and CDR2 SVGAGI (reference sequence). There are 14 residues in the CDR3. V trimming: 5 bases; J trimming: 10 bases; junction bases outside the gene matches: 13. CDR3: CASSGPGTARHYTF. In DNA, the CDR3 is TGTGCCAGCAGTGGACCCGGGACAGCTCGACACTACACCTTC.

The V and J genes are TRBV7-2 and TRBJ1-2, with a weak D call TRBD1 (6 bases). CDR1 SGHTA and CDR2 FQGNSA come from the germline V gene. The CDR3 totals 17 residues. Deletions cut 1 base from V and 4 bases from J, with 19 bases between. The CDR3 DNA reads TGTGCCAGCAGCTTAGGAGGTGGTCAGGGGCTATTCTATGGCTACACCTTC. It is translated as CASSLGGGQGLFYGYTF.

The rearrangement links TRBV5-1 to TRBJ1-1, with 8 bases aligning to TRBD1. The V gene's germline CDR1 is SGHRS and CDR2 YFSETQ. After removal of 6 bases from V and 1 base from J, the junction contained 5 bases not matched to a gene. The CDR3 is 14 residues long. Written as DNA, the CDR3 is TGCGCCAGCAAGTCCCAGGGGGCGAACACTGAAGCTTTCTTT. Its protein is CASKSQGANTEAFF. Together with reference TRBV5-1 and TRBJ1-1, the CDR3 gives the full variable domain: KAGVTQTPRYLIKTRGQQVTLSCSPISGHRSVSWYQQTPGQGLQFLFEYFSETQRNKGNFPGRFSGRQFSNSRSEMNVSTLELGDSALYLCASKSQGANTEAFFGQGTRLTVV.

This clone was seen only once. V is TRBV11-1 and J is TRBJ2-5, with 10 bases matching TRBD2. Losses at the gene ends were 5 bases for V and 1 base for J; bases not matched to a gene: 7. The V gene's germline CDR1 is SGHAT and CDR2 FQDESV (reference sequence). The CDR3 loop spans 16 amino acids. The DNA for the CDR3 is TGTGCCAGCAGCCTGACTAGCGGGCATGGCCAAGAGACCCAGTACTTC. It is translated as CASSLTSGHGQETQYF.

The chain joins TRBV7-2 to TRBJ2-5; 8 bases agree with TRBD1. Germline CDR1 is SGHTA and CDR2 is FQGNSA. This CDR3 spans 16 amino acids. The trim removed 6 bases at V and 0 bases at J, leaving 9 bases unmatched. As DNA, the CDR3 is TGTGCCAGCAGGGACAGGGTCGGGAAGTACCAAGAGACCCAGTACTTC. This codes for CASRDRVGKYQETQYF.

This chain uses TRBV29-1 with TRBJ2-5, with 7 nucleotides matching TRBD1. The CDR3 sequence is 13 residues long. From germline, CDR1 is SQVTM and CDR2 ANQGSEA. The CDR3 protein is CTYVRSGGETQYF. CDR3 in DNA: TGCACCTATGTCCGGTCAGGGGGAGAGACCCAGTACTTC.

This sequence joins TRBV19 and TRBJ2-1; 7 nucleotides align to TRBD2. Germline CDR1 and CDR2: LNHDA and SQIVND (reference sequence). The CDR3 spans 12 residues. V dropped 2 bases and J dropped 9; count of bases not matched to a gene: 1. CDR3 in amino acids: CASSIWGGEQFF. The CDR3 DNA sequence: TGTGCCAGTAGTATATGGGGGGGTGAGCAGTTCTTC. The whole variable domain, filled in from reference TRBV19 and TRBJ2-1, reads DGGITQSPKYLFRKEGQNVTLSCEQNLNHDAMYWYRQDPGQGLRLIYYSQIVNDFQKGDIAEGYSVSREKKESFPLTVTSAQKNPTAFYLCASSIWGGEQFFGPGTRLTVL.

J is TRBJ1-5 and V is TRBV4-1; possibly TRBD1 for D (5 bases). V gave up 4 bases and J gave up 0 bases, with 16 bases separating them. Germline values: CDR1 MGHRA, CDR2 YSYEKL. The CDR3 is made up of 17 amino acids. In DNA form, the CDR3 reads TGCGCCAGCAGCCGCCGGGGGGGGGTTTTTAGCAATCAGCCCCAGCATTTT. Its protein is CASSRRGGVFSNQPQHF.